The 9 T cell receptor beta chains in this list originate from one sample, sequenced in a study of monozygotic twins with inflammatory bowel disease. Reprocessing the 5' RACE reads, TCRdb reports a single entry for every CDR3 protein and omits DNA. The listing records 300,000 to 450,000 distinct CDR3 sequences. Sequenced: blood. These receptor sequences come from a human donor with ulcerative colitis or Crohn's disease, or a healthy co-twin of an affected twin (not recorded which).

J is TRBJ2-7 and V is TRBV12-3 or TRBV12-4; TCRdb's D gene call, TRBD2, goes unchecked for lack of DNA. The CDR3 contains 15 residues. CDR3: CASSSPYRETYEQYF.

This chain joins TRBV19 and TRBJ2-1; checking the TCRdb D call of TRBD1 is not possible without DNA. The CDR3 is 16 residues long. Germline-derived CDR1 and CDR2 are LNHDA and SQIVND (reference sequence). CDR3 sequence reads: CASSIDLGTYYNEQFF.

The chain links TRBV5-1 to TRBJ1-5; the TRBD1 assignment by TCRdb is unverifiable without DNA. There are 14 residues in the CDR3. Germline-derived CDR1 and CDR2 are SGHRS and YFSETQ. The CDR3 reads CASSLVGAGQPQHF. The whole variable domain, filled in from reference TRBV5-1 and TRBJ1-5, reads KAGVTQTPRYLIKTRGQQVTLSCSPISGHRSVSWYQQTPGQGLQFLFEYFSETQRNKGNFPGRFSGRQFSNSRSEMNVSTLELGDSALYLCASSLVGAGQPQHFGDGTRLSIL.

The chain employs TRBV4-3 and TRBJ2-4; TCRdb reports TRBD1, a call that lacks DNA to check it against. The germline V gene encodes CDR1 LGHNA and CDR2 YSLEER. The CDR3 length is 16 residues. CDR3 in amino acids: CASSPTGIGKGNIQYF.

J is TRBJ2-7 and V is TRBV6-1; as DNA is missing, the TRBD1 call by TCRdb cannot be tested. Germline-derived CDR1 and CDR2 are MNHNS and SASEGT. There are 16 residues in the CDR3. The CDR3 sequence is CASSAKTGGVADEQYF.

V gene TRBV25-1 combines with J gene TRBJ2-5; TCRdb's D gene call, TRBD2, goes unchecked for lack of DNA. The CDR3 totals 17 residues. Germline CDR1 MGHDK, CDR2 SYGVNS. CDR3 amino acids: CASTEGLAGGPRETQYF.

The chain combines TRBV5-4 with TRBJ2-3; the D call of TRBD1 rests on TCRdb alone, since no DNA is present to check it. Germline-derived CDR1 and CDR2 are SGHNT and YYREEE (reference sequence). The CDR3 has 14 amino acids. CDR3 residues: CASSPMSTGDTQYF.

This chain links TRBV12-3 or TRBV12-4 with TRBJ2-2. This CDR3 region has 15 residues. CDR3 in amino acids: CASSLRGSDTGELFF.

This CDR3 is CAWSVLGGQETQYF. The rearrangement links TRBV30 to TRBJ2-5; checking the TCRdb D call of TRBD1 is not possible without DNA. Per the germline V gene, CDR1 is GTSNPN and CDR2 is SVGIG (reference sequence). This CDR3 comprises 14 residues.